The clone carrying this T cell receptor (beta chain) is a singleton in its sample. Its antigen remains unidentified. Sequenced by immunoSEQ multiplex PCR; TCRdb stores in-frame clones only, minus some. The table records 65,000 or so clones, about four fifths of them present only once. The germline V gene encodes CDR1 SGHRS and CDR2 YFSETQ. V was trimmed by 4 bases and J by 7 bases, leaving 11 bases between them. The CDR3 spans 13 residues. This entry belongs to a study of T cells in localized non-small cell lung cancer. Study outcomes and limitations: Measurement of T cell clonality placed uninvolved adjacent lung highest, above the level in tumor. Density of T cells in blood, when higher, went with longer overall survival.

The chain joins TRBV5-1 to TRBJ1-4; D unresolved. This receptor was taken from a man aged 35 to 70 with stage II lung adenocarcinoma. The source was PBMCs, collected before any cancer treatment. CDR3 sequence (DNA): TGCGCCAGCAGCCCCGGACGAGGTGAAAAACTGTTTTTT. Translated, it gives CASSPGRGEKLFF.